Below, one T cell receptor beta chain is given with its context. The authors' processing: Reference gene primer amplification in the assay estimated nucleated cell counts. Data came from immunoSEQ multiplex PCR; TCRdb stores just in-frame clones and leaves some out. The V and J calls and clone size were taken over from that table, and D and trimming were inferred from the DNA. The sample yields about 90,000 clones, 75% to 90% seen once. The data are from a study of blood T cell repertoires in COVID-19. Background on the study: Researchers got acute and convalescent COVID-19 samples from the United States, Italy and Spain. In each case, the material was cDNA or gDNA derived from T cells, B-cell-depleted T cells, or PBMCs.

Germline-derived CDR1 and CDR2 are SGHNT and YENEEA. CDR3 length: 14 amino acids. V was shortened by 5 bases and J by 8 bases, with 16 bases between the two germline ends. J is TRBJ2-1 and V is TRBV11-3; maybe TRBD2 (6 bases). The receptor was isolated from a woman of 80 years or more with active or convalescent COVID-19. Specimen: peripheral blood. The CDR3 reads CASSRTSPGDEQFF. The CDR3 nucleotides read TGTGCCAGCAGCCGGACTTCGCCGGGGGATGAGCAGTTCTTC.